One sample yielded the 13 T cell receptor beta chains listed below, sequenced in a study of cytomegalovirus exposure and HLA in healthy donors (TCRdb year 2017). To prepare the library, the immunoSEQ multiplex PCR assay was applied. The multiplex PCR relied on a mix of 60 forward primers for TCR Vbeta segments and 13 reverse primers for TCR Jbeta segments. What TCRdb holds here is the immuneACCESS table cut down to in-frame rearrangements. Part of the clones is not present; checked against another copy, under half of the missing clones reflect an unresolved V gene, and the others are unexplained. The sample data list around 80,000 clones, and 60% to 80% of these were observed just once. The ten largest clones capture approximately 5.7% of the sample. Sequencing was done on a sample of PBMCs. Receptor source: a female donor in good health and CMV-seronegative.

The chain is built from TRBV6-5 and TRBJ1-4, with TRBD1 matching 9 bases. The CDR3 has 16 residues. Germline values: CDR1 MNHEY, CDR2 SVGAGI. The V and J ends lost 2 bases and 4 bases, in that order; junction bases with no gene match: 5. The CDR3 protein is CASSYEQGAGNEKLFF. The CDR3, as DNA: TGTGCCAGCAGTTACGAACAGGGGGCGGGTAATGAAAAACTGTTTTTT.

The chain is built from TRBV10-3 and TRBJ2-3, with TRBD2 matching 12 bases. This CDR3 contains 20 residues. Germline V gene lookup returns CDR1 ENHRY and CDR2 SYGVKD. The J segment lost 0 bases and the V segment lost 2 bases, leaving 12 bases of the junction unmatched. The DNA of the CDR3 is TGTGCCATCAGTGAGGGACTAGCGGGGTTGTTTCGAACTAGCACAGATACGCAGTATTTT. Amino acid sequence: CAISEGLAGLFRTSTDTQYF.

The chain recombines TRBV6-5 with TRBJ2-2; D possibly corresponds to TRBD2 (5 bases). V lost 0 bases, J lost 6 bases, and 11 bases lay in between. The CDR3 is 15 amino acids. The germline gives CDR1 MNHEY, CDR2 SVGAGI. The chain's CDR3 is CASSYSGLASGELFF. In DNA, the CDR3 is TGTGCCAGCAGTTACTCCGGGCTAGCTTCCGGGGAGCTGTTTTTT.

A few counts support this clone. This chain uses TRBV4-1 with TRBJ2-1; 12 bases line up with TRBD2. CDR3 length: 15 residues. The junction had 5 bases not matched to a gene; V was cut back by 4 bases and J by 7 bases. CDR1 and CDR2 (germline): MGHRA, YSYEKL. CDR3 bases: TGCGCCAGCAGCCCCTTGGGACTAGCGGGTAATGAGCAGTTCTTC. Amino acids: CASSPLGLAGNEQFF.

In this sample, this clone turned up once. The chain links TRBV5-4 to TRBJ2-5, with unresolved D. There are 12 residues in the CDR3. V was shortened by 2 bases and J by 5 bases, with 7 bases between the two germline ends. Germline V lookup: CDR1 SGHNT, CDR2 YYREEE (reference sequence). The CDR3 here is CASSLNRETQYF. DNA of the CDR3: TGTGCCAGCAGCTTAAATCGGGAGACCCAGTACTTC.

This chain connects TRBV11-3 to TRBJ1-1; 7 bases fit TRBD1. Germline V CDR1 and CDR2: SGHNT, YENEEA. The CDR3 contains 13 residues. Germline trimming cut 1 base from V and 5 bases from J; bases unmatched to any gene: 1. The CDR3 DNA is TGTGCCAGCAGCTTAGGGGACAGAACTGAAGCTTTCTTT. Translated, it gives CASSLGDRTEAFF.

The rearrangement uses TRBV7-8 and TRBJ2-3; TRBD2 might be the D (5 bases). The CDR3 runs to 14 residues. Trimming removed 5 bases from V and 2 bases from J, with 11 bases in between. Germline V gene sequence: CDR1 SGHVS, CDR2 FQNEAQ. CDR3 in DNA: TGTGCCAGCAGCCCCTCGGGATTCACAGATACGCAGTATTTT. It specifies CASSPSGFTDTQYF.

This chain links TRBV5-6 with TRBJ1-2, with D unresolved. CDR1 SGHDT and CDR2 YYEEEE come from the germline V gene. Trimming left V 0 bases short and J 7 bases short, with 13 bases between. The CDR3 extends over 14 amino acids. CDR3 nucleotides: TGTGCCAGCAGCTTGGATTCGGTCGGGAGTGGCTACACCTTC. It translates to CASSLDSVGSGYTF.

The V gene is TRBV7-9, the J gene TRBJ2-1, with 9 bases lining up with TRBD1. The germline gives CDR1 SEHNR, CDR2 FQNEAQ (reference sequence). The CDR3 has 15 amino acids. V trimming: 5 bases; J trimming: 11 bases; junction bases outside the gene matches: 13. The CDR3, as DNA: TGTGCCAGCAGCGGAACCGGGACAGGGTGGCAGCAGCAGTTCTTC. This gives the protein CASSGTGTGWQQQFF.

This chain links TRBV28 with TRBJ2-1; 9 bases are a match to TRBD2. V dropped 7 bases and J dropped 2; count of bases not matched to a gene: 3. The length of the CDR3 is 14 residues. CDR1 is MDHEN, CDR2 SYDVKM, per germline. CDR3 sequence reads: CASIGGRAYNEQFF. CDR3 nucleotide sequence: TGTGCCAGCATCGGCGGGAGGGCCTACAATGAGCAGTTCTTC.

The chain employs TRBV9 and TRBJ2-3, with TRBD2 identical over 7 bases. V was pared by 2 bases and J by 4 bases, with 4 bases of the junction left unmatched. Germline-derived CDR1 and CDR2 are SGDLS and YYNGEE. The CDR3 covers 14 residues. The CDR3 region has the DNA TGTGCCAGCAGCGTCCAAGCGGGGTCAGATACGCAGTATTTT. Encoded protein: CASSVQAGSDTQYF. The full variable domain, in which reference TRBV9 and TRBJ2-3 provide the parts outside the CDR3, is DSGVTQTPKHLITATGQRVTLRCSPRSGDLSVYWYQQSLDQGLQFLIQYYNGEERAKGNILERFSAQQFPDLHSELNLSSLELGDSALYFCASSVQAGSDTQYFGPGTRLTVL.

The rearrangement joins TRBV5-6 to TRBJ2-1, with D maybe TRBD2 (7 bases). Germline loops: CDR1 SGHDT, CDR2 YYEEEE. V gave up 2 bases and J gave up 2 bases, with 17 bases separating them. CDR3 length: 17 residues. Written as DNA, the CDR3 is TGTGCCAGCAGCTTTGATGGGGGGGCCTCCCCCTACAATGAGCAGTTCTTC. The encoded protein is CASSFDGGASPYNEQFF.

The chain recombines TRBV4-1 with TRBJ1-4; D is unresolved. Trimming stripped 0 bases from V and 2 bases from J, with 7 bases between. Germline CDR1 is MGHRA and CDR2 is YSYEKL. The CDR3 is made up of 15 amino acids. The CDR3 coding sequence is TGCGCCAGCAGCCAAGATTGGCAGACTAATGAAAAACTGTTTTTT. It specifies CASSQDWQTNEKLFF.